The entry that follows covers one T cell receptor beta chain sequence. This may be a read error, as it is one base from a much larger clone. This entry is derived from a study of T cells in Graves' hyperthyroidism and ophthalmopathy. TCR beta CDR3 sequences were amplified from RNA transcripts. A first-round RT-PCR of the TCR CDR3 used the HTBI primer set. One entry per CDR3 protein, called by TCRdb with MiXCR from the multiplex PCR reads. The data hold 250,000 to 300,000 distinct CDR3 sequences, with roughly an eighth observed a single time. From germline, CDR1 is LGHNT and CDR2 FRNRAP. Trimming removed 6 bases from V and 2 bases from J, with 14 bases in between. The length of the CDR3 is 15 residues.

The sequencing input was blood. The source of this sequence is a woman aged 40 to 49 with Graves' hyperthyroidism. V usage is TRBV12-5 and J usage is TRBJ1-3, with no clear D. The CDR3 spells CASGRITGAGNTIYF. CDR3 in DNA: TGTGCTAGTGGCAGAATCACGGGTGCTGGAAACACCATATATTTT.